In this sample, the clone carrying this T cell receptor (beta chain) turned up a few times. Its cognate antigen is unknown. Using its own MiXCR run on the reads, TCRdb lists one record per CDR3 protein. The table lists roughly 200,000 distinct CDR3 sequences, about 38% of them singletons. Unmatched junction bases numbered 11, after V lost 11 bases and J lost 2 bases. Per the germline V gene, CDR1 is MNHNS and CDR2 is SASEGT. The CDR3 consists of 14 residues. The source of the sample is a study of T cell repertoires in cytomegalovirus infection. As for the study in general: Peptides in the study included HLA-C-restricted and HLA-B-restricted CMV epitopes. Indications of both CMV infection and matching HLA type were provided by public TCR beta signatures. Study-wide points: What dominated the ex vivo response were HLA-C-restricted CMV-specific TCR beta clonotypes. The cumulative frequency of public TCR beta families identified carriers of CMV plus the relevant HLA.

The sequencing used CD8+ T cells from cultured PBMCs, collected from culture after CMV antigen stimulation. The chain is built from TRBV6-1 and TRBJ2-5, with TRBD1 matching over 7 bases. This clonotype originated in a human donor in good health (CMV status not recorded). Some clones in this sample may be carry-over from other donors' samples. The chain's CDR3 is CALRDSYFQETQYF. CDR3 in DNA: TGTGCCCTCCGGGACAGCTACTTTCAAGAGACCCAGTACTTC.